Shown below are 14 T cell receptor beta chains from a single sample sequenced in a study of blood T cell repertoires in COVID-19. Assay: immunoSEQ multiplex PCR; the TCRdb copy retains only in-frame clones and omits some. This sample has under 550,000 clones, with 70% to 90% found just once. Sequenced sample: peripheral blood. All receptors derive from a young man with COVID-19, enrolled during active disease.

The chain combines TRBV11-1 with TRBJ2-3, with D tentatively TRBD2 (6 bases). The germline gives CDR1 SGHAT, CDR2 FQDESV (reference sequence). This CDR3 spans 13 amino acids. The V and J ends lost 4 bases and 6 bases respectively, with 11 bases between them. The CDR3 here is CASSSGVLDTQYF. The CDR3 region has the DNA TGTGCCAGCAGCTCGGGAGTGCTTGATACGCAGTATTTT.

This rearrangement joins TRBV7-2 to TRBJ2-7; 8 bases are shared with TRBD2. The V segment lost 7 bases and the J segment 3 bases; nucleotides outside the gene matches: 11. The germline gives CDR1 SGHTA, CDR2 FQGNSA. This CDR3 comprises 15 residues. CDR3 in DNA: TGTGCCAGCAACTGGGCCTGGGCGGGAGGCTACGAGCAGTACTTC. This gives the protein CASNWAWAGGYEQYF. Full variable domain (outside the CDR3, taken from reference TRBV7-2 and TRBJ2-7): GAGVSQSPSNKVTEKGKDVELRCDPISGHTALYWYRQSLGQGLEFLIYFQGNSAPDKSGLPSDRFSAERTGGSVSTLTIQRTQQEDSAVYLCASNWAWAGGYEQYFGPGTRLTVT.

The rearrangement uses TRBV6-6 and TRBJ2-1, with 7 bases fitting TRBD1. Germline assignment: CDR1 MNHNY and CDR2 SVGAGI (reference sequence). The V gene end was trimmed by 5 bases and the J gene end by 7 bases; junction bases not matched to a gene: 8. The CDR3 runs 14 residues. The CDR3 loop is CASSPGTAVNEQFF. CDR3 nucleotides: TGTGCCAGCAGTCCCGGGACAGCAGTAAATGAGCAGTTCTTC.

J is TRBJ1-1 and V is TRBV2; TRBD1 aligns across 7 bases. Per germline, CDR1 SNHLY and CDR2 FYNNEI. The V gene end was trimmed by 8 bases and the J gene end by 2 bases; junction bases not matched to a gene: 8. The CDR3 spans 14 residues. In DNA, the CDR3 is TGTGCCAGCTTACAGGGGATTTTTAACACTGAAGCTTTCTTT. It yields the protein CASLQGIFNTEAFF.

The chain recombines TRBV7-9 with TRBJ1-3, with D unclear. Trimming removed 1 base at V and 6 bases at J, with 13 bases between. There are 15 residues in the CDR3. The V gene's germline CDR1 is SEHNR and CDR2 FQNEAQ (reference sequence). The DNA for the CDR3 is TGTGCCAGCAGCTTAGATTCAGGCTTGGTAAACACCATATATTTT. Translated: CASSLDSGLVNTIYF. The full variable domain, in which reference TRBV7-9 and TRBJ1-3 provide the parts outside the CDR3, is DTGVSQNPRHKITKRGQNVTFRCDPISEHNRLYWYRQTLGQGPEFLTYFQNEAQLEKSRLLSDRFSAERPKGSFSTLEIQRTEQGDSAMYLCASSLDSGLVNTIYFGEGSWLTVV.

The CDR3 protein is CSASSGGAYNEQFF. The CDR3 DNA follows: TGCAGTGCTAGTAGCGGGGGGGCCTACAATGAGCAGTTCTTC. The chain employs TRBV20-1 and TRBJ2-1; 11 nucleotides match TRBD2. V trimming: 3 bases; J trimming: 2 bases; junction bases outside the gene matches: 0. CDR1 and CDR2 from the germline V gene are DFQATT and SNEGSKA (reference sequence). The CDR3 has 14 amino acids.

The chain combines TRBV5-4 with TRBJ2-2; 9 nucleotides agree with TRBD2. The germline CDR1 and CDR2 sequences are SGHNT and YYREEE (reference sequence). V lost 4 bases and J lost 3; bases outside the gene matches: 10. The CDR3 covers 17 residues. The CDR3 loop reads CASSALAGGLYTGELFF. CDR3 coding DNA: TGTGCCAGCAGCGCCTTGGCGGGAGGGCTGTACACCGGGGAGCTGTTTTTT.

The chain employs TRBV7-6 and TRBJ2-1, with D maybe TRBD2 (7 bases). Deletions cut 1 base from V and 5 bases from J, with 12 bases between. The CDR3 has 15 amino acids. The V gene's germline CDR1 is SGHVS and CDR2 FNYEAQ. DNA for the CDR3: TGTGCCAGCAGCTTAGTGTGGGGGGGCCACAATGAGCAGTTCTTC. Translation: CASSLVWGGHNEQFF. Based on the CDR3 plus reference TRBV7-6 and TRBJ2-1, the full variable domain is GAGVSQSPRYKVTKRGQDVALRCDPISGHVSLYWYRQALGQGPEFLTYFNYEAQQDKSGLPNDRFSAERPEGSISTLTIQRTEQRDSAMYRCASSLVWGGHNEQFFGPGTRLTVL.

For the CDR3, the DNA is TGCGCCAGCAGTGAGACTAGCGGGAGTCATCCCGACAATGAGCAGTTCTTC. It yields the protein CASSETSGSHPDNEQFF. The rearrangement joins TRBV10-2 to TRBJ2-1; 11 bases agree with TRBD2. CDR3 length: 17 amino acids. V lost 2 bases and J lost 5; bases outside the gene matches: 8. Germline CDR1 is WSHSY and CDR2 is SAAADI.

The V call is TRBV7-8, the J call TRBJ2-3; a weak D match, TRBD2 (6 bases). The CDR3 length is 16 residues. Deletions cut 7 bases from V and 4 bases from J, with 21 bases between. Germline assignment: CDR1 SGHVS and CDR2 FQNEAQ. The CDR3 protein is CASTPRLGGEADTQYF. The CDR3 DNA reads TGTGCCAGCACCCCTCGCCTCGGGGGAGAGGCAGATACGCAGTATTTT.

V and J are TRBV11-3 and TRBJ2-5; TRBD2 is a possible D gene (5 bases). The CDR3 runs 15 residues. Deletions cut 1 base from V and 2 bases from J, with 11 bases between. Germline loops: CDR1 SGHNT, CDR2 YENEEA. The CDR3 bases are TGTGCCAGCAGCTTAGGTTTTACGGGGCAAGAGACCCAGTACTTC. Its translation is CASSLGFTGQETQYF.

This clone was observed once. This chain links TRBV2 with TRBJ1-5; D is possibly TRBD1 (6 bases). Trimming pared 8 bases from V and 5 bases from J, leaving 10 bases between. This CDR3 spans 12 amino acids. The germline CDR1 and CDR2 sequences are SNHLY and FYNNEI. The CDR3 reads CASGGRDQPQHF. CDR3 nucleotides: TGTGCCAGCGGGGGCCGAGATCAGCCCCAGCATTTT.

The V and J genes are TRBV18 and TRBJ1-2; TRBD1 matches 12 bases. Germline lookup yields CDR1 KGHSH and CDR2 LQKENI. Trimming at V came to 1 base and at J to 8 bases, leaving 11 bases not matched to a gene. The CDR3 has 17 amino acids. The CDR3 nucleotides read TGTGCCAGCTCACCACAATTCGGGACAGGGGGCCATGGGGGCTACACCTTC. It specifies CASSPQFGTGGHGGYTF.

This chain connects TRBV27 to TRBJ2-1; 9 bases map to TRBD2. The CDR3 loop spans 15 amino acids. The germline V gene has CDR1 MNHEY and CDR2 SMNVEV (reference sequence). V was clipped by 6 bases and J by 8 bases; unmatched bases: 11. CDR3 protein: CASRPLQGLAHEQFF. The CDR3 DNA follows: TGTGCCAGCAGACCGTTACAGGGACTAGCCCATGAGCAGTTCTTC.